This TCR beta chain was found in a study of blood T cells in healthy people across ages. Alongside a J-beta primer mix, a sample-barcoded 5' primer served in a second PCR lasting roughly 6 to 12 cycles. TCRdb fed the 5' RACE reads into MiXCR, producing one record per CDR3 protein. The repertoire holds more than 650,000 distinct CDR3 sequences, with about 53% as singletons. Germline V gene lookup returns CDR1 KGHSH and CDR2 LQKENI. V lost 3 bases to trimming and J lost 0 bases; unmatched junction nucleotides: 9. This CDR3 is built from 18 residues. The study isolated at least 7 million PBMCs from each sample.

The V call is TRBV18, the J call TRBJ2-1, with 9 bases identical to TRBD2. Sequencing input: blood. The sequence was collected from a man of 80 years or more in good health. The chain's CDR3 is CASSPLVAGAFSYNEQFF. The CDR3 DNA sequence: TGTGCCAGCTCACCGCTTGTAGCGGGAGCCTTCTCCTACAATGAGCAGTTCTTC.